The present entry profiles one T cell receptor (beta chain) with its context. Its antigen remains unidentified. No much larger clonotype is one base removed from it; base qualities were not supplied. Libraries were built with the immunoSEQ multiplex PCR assay. In TCRdb, the immuneACCESS table is reduced to in-frame sequences with V and J assigned. These tables do not hold every clone; where another copy was compared, an unresolved V gene accounts for under half, and the others remain unexplained. This sample lists 20,000 to 25,000 clones; 85% were detected once. Clones ranked in the top ten supply roughly a tenth of the sample. This sample is drawn from a study of T cells in narcolepsy (dated by TCRdb to 2016 to 2018). A note on the overall study: Patients with narcolepsy type 1 or type 2 (NT1, NT2) were enrolled in the study together with healthy control donors. Autoreactive T cells targeting hypocretin neuron self-antigens (hypocretin, TRIB2) were sought in narcolepsy patients, and TCR Vbeta sequencing was used to track clonotypes in blood and CSF.

For TCR Vbeta sequencing, memory CD4+ T cells were sorted ex vivo from the peripheral blood of both healthy controls and narcolepsy patients. What the research found in general, with its limitations: No sequences matching autoreactive T cell clones were present in some of the blood memory CD4+ repertoires from patients and controls. Numbers of sequenced blood memory CD4+ clonotypes were comparable, with averages of about 41,000 in patients and 33,354 in controls. Plots comparing CSF and blood CD4+ T cell clonotypes from the same patient highlighted HCRT-specific and TRIB2-specific autoreactive clonotypes. According to the report, autoreactive clonotypes were detected serially in the blood of the same patients and of different patients, but not in healthy controls.

According to the germline V gene, CDR1 reads SNHLY and CDR2 reads FYNNEI. The V end loses 4 bases and the J end loses 8 bases, and a stretch of 11 bases separates them. Inclusive of the bounding cysteine and phenylalanine, the CDR3 is 13 residues long. Only the CDR3 DNA is retained, 39 bases long and in frame from the first base. The sequenced sample was memory (CD45RA-) CD4+ T cells from blood. Sample cell subset or site, as interpreted from the label and publication: memory T cells sorted ex vivo from peripheral blood. The receptor was derived from a human donor in good health. The chain joins TRBV2 to TRBJ1-4; no D segment can be confidently identified. The CDR3 loop reads CASSVRGEEKLFF. The sequenced DNA is TGTGCCAGCAGTGTGCGGGGAGAGGAAAAACTGTTTTTT.